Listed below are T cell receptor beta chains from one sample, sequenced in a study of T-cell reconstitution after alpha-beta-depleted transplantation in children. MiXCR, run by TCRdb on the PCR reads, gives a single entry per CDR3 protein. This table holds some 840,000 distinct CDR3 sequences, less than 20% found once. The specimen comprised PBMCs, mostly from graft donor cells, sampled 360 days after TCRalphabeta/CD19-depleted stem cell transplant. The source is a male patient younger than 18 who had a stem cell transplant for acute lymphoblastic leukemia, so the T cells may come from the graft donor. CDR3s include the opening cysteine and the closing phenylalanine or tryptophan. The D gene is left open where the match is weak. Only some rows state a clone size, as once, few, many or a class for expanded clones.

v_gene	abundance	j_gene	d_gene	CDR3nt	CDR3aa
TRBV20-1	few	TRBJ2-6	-	TGCAGTGCTAGAAACAACAGGTACTCTGGGGCCAACGTCCTGACTTTC	CSARNNRYSGANVLTF
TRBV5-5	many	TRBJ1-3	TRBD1	TGTGCCAGCAGCTTGGTCAGGGACAGCTCTGGAAACACCATATATTTT	CASSLVRDSSGNTIYF
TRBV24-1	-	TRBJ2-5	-	TGTGCCACCAGTGAAGAGGGAGAGACCCAGTACTTC	CATSEEGETQYF
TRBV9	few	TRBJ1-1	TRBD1	TGTGCCAGCAGCGCGGAGGGGGCAATGTGGACTGAAGCTTTCTTT	CASSAEGAMWTEAFF
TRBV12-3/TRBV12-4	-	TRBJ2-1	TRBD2	TGTGCCAGCAGTTTAACCAGCGGGACCTCAATCTCCTACAATGAGCAGTTCTTC	CASSLTSGTSISYNEQFF
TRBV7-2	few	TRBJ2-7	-	TGTGCCAGCAGCCCCCGACCAAACGAGGACGAGCAGTACTTC	CASSPRPNEDEQYF
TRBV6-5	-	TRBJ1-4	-	TGTGCCAGCAGTTACATGGGCGAAAAACTGTTTTTT	CASSYMGEKLFF
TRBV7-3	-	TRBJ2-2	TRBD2	TGTGCCAGCAGCAGAAGCGGACTAGCGGGAGCAGGGGAGCTGTTTTTT	CASSRSGLAGAGELFF
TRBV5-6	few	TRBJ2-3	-	TGTGCCAGCGGACAGTATACGCAGTATTTT	CASGQYTQYF
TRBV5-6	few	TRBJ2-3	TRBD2	TGTGCCAGCAGCTCGCTAACTAGCGGGAGTGGGGATACGCAGTATTTT	CASSSLTSGSGDTQYF
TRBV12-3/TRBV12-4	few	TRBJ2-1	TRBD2	TGTGCCAGCAGCCCACCGCCGGGACTAGAAGTGGATGAGCAGTTCTTC	CASSPPPGLEVDEQFF
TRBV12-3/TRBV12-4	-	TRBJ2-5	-	TGTGCCAGCAGGCCGGGGTTCGAGGAGACCCAGTACTTC	CASRPGFEETQYF
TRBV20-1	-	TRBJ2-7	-	TGCAGTGCCTCTGACAGGGTAGCGGGGGAGCAGTACTTC	CSASDRVAGEQYF
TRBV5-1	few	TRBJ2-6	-	TGCGCCAGCAGCTTGGTAGGGGGGACAGGGGCCAACGTCCTGACTTTC	CASSLVGGTGANVLTF
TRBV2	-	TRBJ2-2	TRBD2	TGTGCCAGCAGTCCTCGGGTGGGGGTGGGACTAGGAGGTTCCGGGGAGCTGTTTTTT	CASSPRVGVGLGGSGELFF
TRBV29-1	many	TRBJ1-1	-	TGCAGCGTTGAAGGGGGGAGGGGGACTGAAGCTTTCTTT	CSVEGGRGTEAFF
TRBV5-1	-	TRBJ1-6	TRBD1	TGCGCCAGCAGCACCGGGACAGGGACGAATTCACCCCTCCACTTT	CASSTGTGTNSPLHF
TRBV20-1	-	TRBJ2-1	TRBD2	TGCAGTGCTAGAGATTGGCGGGAGCTTGAGCAGTTCTTC	CSARDWRELEQFF
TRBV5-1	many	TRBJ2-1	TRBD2	TGCGCCAGCAGCTTAGCGGGAGCTGGGGATGAGCAGTTCTTC	CASSLAGAGDEQFF
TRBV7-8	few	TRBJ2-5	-	TGTGCCAGCAGCTCCCCGGGGGCAGGGGGTAGAGAGACCCAGTACTTC	CASSSPGAGGRETQYF
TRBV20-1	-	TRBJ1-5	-	TGCAGTGCGGGAGGACCCCCAGGGGAAGCGGAGAATCAGCCCCAGCATTTT	CSAGGPPGEAENQPQHF
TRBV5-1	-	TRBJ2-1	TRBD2	TGCGCCAGCAGCTTGGTTAGCGGGAACGGGGGTGAGCAGTTCTTC	CASSLVSGNGGEQFF
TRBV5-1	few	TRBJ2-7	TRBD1	TGCGCCAGCAGCTTGGGAGCAGGGGGAGATTTGTACGAGCAGTACTTC	CASSLGAGGDLYEQYF
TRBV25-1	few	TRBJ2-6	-	TGTGCCAGCAGTGAACAGGGTCTCTCTGGGGCCAACGTCCTGACTTTC	CASSEQGLSGANVLTF
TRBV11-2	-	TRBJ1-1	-	TGTGCCAGCAGCTTAGGGACGTTTGAAGCTTTCTTT	CASSLGTFEAFF
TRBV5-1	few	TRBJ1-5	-	TGCGCCAGCAGCAACGGAGACAATCAGCCCCAGCATTTT	CASSNGDNQPQHF
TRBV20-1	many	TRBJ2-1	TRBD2	TGCAGCGTTACGGGACTAGCGGGAGTGCAGTTCTTC	CSVTGLAGVQFF
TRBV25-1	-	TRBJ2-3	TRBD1	TGTGCCAGCAGGGACAGGGGAGTAAGTGCAGATACGCAGTATTTT	CASRDRGVSADTQYF
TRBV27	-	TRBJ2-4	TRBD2	TGTGCCAGCAGTTCTTTACTAGCGGGAGCCAAAAACATTCAGTACTTC	CASSSLLAGAKNIQYF
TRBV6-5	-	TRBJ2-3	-	TGTGCCAGCACCGCGGGGTATACGCAGTATTTT	CASTAGYTQYF
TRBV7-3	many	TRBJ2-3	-	TGTGCCAGCAGCCCTTTACGTTCTAGCACAGATACGCAGTATTTT	CASSPLRSSTDTQYF
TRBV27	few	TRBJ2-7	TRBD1	TGTGCCAGCGGCAGGGGGCTACCCTACGAGCAGTACTTC	CASGRGLPYEQYF
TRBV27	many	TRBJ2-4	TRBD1	TGTGCTCTCCACCGGGACAGGGAAAAAGGAGCCAAAAACATTCAGTACTTC	CALHRDREKGAKNIQYF
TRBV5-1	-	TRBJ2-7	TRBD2	TGCGCCAGCAGCTCGTCTCCTAGCGGGAGCTTCTACGAGCAGTACTTC	CASSSSPSGSFYEQYF
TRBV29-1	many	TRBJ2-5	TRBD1	TGCAGCGTATCGGGACAGGGGAAGACCCAGTACTTC	CSVSGQGKTQYF
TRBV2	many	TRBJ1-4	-	TGTGCCAGCAGGGCGGAAGAAAAACTGTTTTTT	CASRAEEKLFF
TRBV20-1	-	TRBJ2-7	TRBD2	TGCAGTGCTAGAGAGATCGGGACTAGCGGGAGGTACGAGCAGTACTTC	CSAREIGTSGRYEQYF
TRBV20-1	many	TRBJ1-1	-	TGCAGTGCTAGTGCCGGGAGTAAAGCTTTCTTT	CSASAGSKAFF
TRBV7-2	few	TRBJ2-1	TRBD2	TGTGCGGAGACTAGCGCAGACTTCAGCTCCTACAATGAGCAGTTCTTC	CAETSADFSSYNEQFF
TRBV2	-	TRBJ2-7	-	TGTGCCAGCAGTCTAGCGTACCCCTACGAGCAGTACTTC	CASSLAYPYEQYF